Included here is one T cell receptor beta chain sequence, with context. Its antigen is undetermined. The sample comes from a study of shared clonotypes between healthy human individuals. This CDR3 region has 13 residues. Trimming left V 4 bases short and J 3 bases short, with 7 bases between. The germline CDR1 and CDR2 sequences are MNHEY and SMNVEV (reference sequence). Libraries were prepared by immunoSEQ multiplex PCR; TCRdb keeps only in-frame clonotypes and omits some of them. The table records 1.6 million or so clones, 98% to 99% of them present only once. Donors, healthy HIV-negative adults, lacked recent acute infections or vaccinations. Within Nashville, Tennessee resided all donors, each a Caucasian adult. Study-level results: Of the naive CD4 clonotypes, about 5% were shared across a handful of donors. On the whole, naive subsets had larger estimated richness than memory subsets had.

The chain has TRBV27 and TRBJ1-5; D remains ambiguous. This receptor was obtained from a young man in good health. The sequencing sample was made of naive CD4+ T cells sorted from blood. Subset in this sample: CD45RA+ positively selected. As DNA, the CDR3 is TGTGCCAGCAGTTCTGGCTACAATCAGCCCCAGCATTTT. The encoded protein is CASSSGYNQPQHF.